Below are 29 T cell receptor beta chains sequenced from a single sample in a study of OX40 agonist ivuxolimab in advanced cancers. Assay used: immunoSEQ multiplex PCR; TCRdb lists only in-frame clones, some missing. The sample gives roughly 9,500 clones, 66% of which show up once; about a quarter is in the top ten. The material sequenced was CD4+ or CD8+ T cells sorted from blood, taken in a trial of the OX40 agonist ivuxolimab. Receptors were obtained from an adult with an advanced solid tumor such as melanoma, head and neck, liver or kidney cancer.

V gene TRBV4-2 combines with J gene TRBJ1-5; 11 nucleotides align to TRBD1. J was trimmed by 6 bases and V by 5 bases; bases with no gene match: 3. The CDR3 extends over 14 amino acids. Germline CDR1 reads LGHNA; CDR2 reads YNFKEQ. CDR3 loop: CASSYGTGGQPQHF. CDR3 nucleotide sequence: TGTGCCAGCAGCTACGGGACAGGGGGTCAGCCCCAGCATTTT.

The V gene is TRBV19, the J gene TRBJ2-7; D possibly corresponds to TRBD1 (7 bases). Trimming took 1 base from V and 6 from J, leaving 16 bases between them. The CDR3 sequence is 15 residues long. Germline values: CDR1 LNHDA, CDR2 SQIVND (reference sequence). CDR3 residues: CASSIAVAGGSEQYF. DNA of the CDR3: TGTGCCAGTAGTATAGCGGTGGCAGGGGGGTCCGAGCAGTACTTC.

The rearrangement links TRBV28 to TRBJ1-5, with 11 nucleotides matching TRBD1. The CDR3 has 15 residues. Germline CDR1 MDHEN, CDR2 SYDVKM. J lost 6 bases, V lost 7 bases, and 8 bases had no gene match. The DNA of the CDR3 is TGTGCCAGCAATCCGGGACAGGGGGTGAGTCAGCCCCAGCATTTT. Amino acid sequence: CASNPGQGVSQPQHF.

This chain joins TRBV27 and TRBJ2-2; 7 bases map to TRBD1. Germline assignment: CDR1 MNHEY and CDR2 SMNVEV (reference sequence). V was clipped by 10 bases and J by 4 bases; unmatched bases: 9. CDR3 length: 14 amino acids. The CDR3 bases are TGTGCCACTCGACAGGGCGGCGTCACCGGGGAGCTGTTTTTT. It is translated as CATRQGGVTGELFF.

This clone appeared a single time. J is TRBJ1-2 and V is TRBV7-9; no definite D call. Germline values: CDR1 SEHNR, CDR2 FQNEAQ (reference sequence). This CDR3 has 14 residues. The V end lost 5 bases, the J end lost 4 bases, and 14 bases lay between the germline ends. The CDR3 protein is CASSAPALFYGYTF. CDR3 nucleotide sequence: TGTGCCAGCAGCGCCCCGGCCCTATTCTATGGCTACACCTTC.

This clone has more than one count but fewer than ten. The chain has TRBV27 and TRBJ1-1, with TRBD1 as a possible D gene (5 bases). CDR3 length: 14 residues. Germline V gene sequence: CDR1 MNHEY, CDR2 SMNVEV (reference sequence). Trimming removed 3 bases from V and 1 base from J, with 9 bases in between. The CDR3 sequence: CASSFSGTNTEAFF. Here the CDR3 DNA reads TGTGCCAGCAGTTTTAGCGGGACGAACACTGAAGCTTTCTTT.

The V call is TRBV28, the J call TRBJ2-1; no firm D call. V was trimmed by 1 base and J by 7 bases, leaving 2 bases between them. The CDR3 consists of 11 residues. Germline values: CDR1 MDHEN, CDR2 SYDVKM. In DNA, the CDR3 is TGTGCCAGCAGTTTATCGAATGAGCAGTTCTTC. Its translation: CASSLSNEQFF. Drawing the rest from reference TRBV28 and TRBJ2-1, the complete variable domain is DVKVTQSSRYLVKRTGEKVFLECVQDMDHENMFWYRQDPGLGLRLIYFSYDVKMKEKGDIPEGYSVSREKKERFSLILESASTNQTSMYLCASSLSNEQFFGPGTRLTVL.

This chain joins TRBV2 and TRBJ2-1, with D unresolved. This CDR3 is 11 amino acids long. CDR1 and CDR2 (germline): SNHLY, FYNNEI. V was clipped by 4 bases and J by 5 bases, with 3 bases between them. The CDR3 sequence is CASSVNNEQFF. Here the CDR3 DNA reads TGTGCCAGCAGTGTTAACAATGAGCAGTTCTTC.

The rearrangement uses TRBV27 and TRBJ1-5; D is uncertain. CDR1 and CDR2 (germline): MNHEY, SMNVEV (reference sequence). The CDR3 runs to 16 residues. The V end lost 2 bases, the J end lost 0 bases, and 11 bases lay between the germline ends. This chain's CDR3 is CASSLGGGYSNQPQHF. In nucleotides, the CDR3 is TGTGCCAGCAGTTTAGGAGGCGGGTATAGCAATCAGCCCCAGCATTTT.

The chain employs TRBV29-1 and TRBJ2-7; tentatively, D is TRBD1 (6 bases). V shed 5 bases and J shed 6 bases, with 17 bases lying between them. Germline V gives CDR1 SQVTM, CDR2 ANQGSEA. CDR3 size: 13 residues. The CDR3 DNA is TGCAGCGTTTCAGCCAGTGGGACACCCGAGCAGTACTTC. Its translation is CSVSASGTPEQYF.

The rearrangement joins TRBV4-3 to TRBJ1-2; D ambiguous. This CDR3 region has 14 residues. The V gene lost 0 bases and the J gene lost 0 bases, with 5 bases spanning the gap. Germline loops: CDR1 LGHNA, CDR2 YSLEER. CDR3 sequence (DNA): TGCGCCAGCAGCCAAGAGTCCCCTAACTATGGCTACACCTTC. It yields the protein CASSQESPNYGYTF.

The chain carries TRBV9 and TRBJ2-7; 8 nucleotides agree with TRBD1. J lost 3 bases, V lost 3 bases, and 2 bases had no gene match. Germline CDR1 reads SGDLS; CDR2 reads YYNGEE. The CDR3 has 13 residues. Here the CDR3 reads CASSGDRGYEQYF. CDR3 in DNA: TGTGCCAGCAGCGGAGACAGGGGCTACGAGCAGTACTTC.

This chain joins TRBV7-9 and TRBJ2-7, with TRBD1 identical over 7 bases. The germline V gene has CDR1 SEHNR and CDR2 FQNEAQ (reference sequence). V gave up 1 base and J gave up 5 bases; unmatched junction bases: 8. The CDR3 runs 15 residues. The CDR3 region is CASSLGGRGKNEQYF. The CDR3 nucleotides are TGTGCCAGCAGCTTAGGGGGCAGGGGGAAAAACGAGCAGTACTTC. The full variable domain, with the rest looked up from reference TRBV7-9 and TRBJ2-7, is DTGVSQNPRHKITKRGQNVTFRCDPISEHNRLYWYRQTLGQGPEFLTYFQNEAQLEKSRLLSDRFSAERPKGSFSTLEIQRTEQGDSAMYLCASSLGGRGKNEQYFGPGTRLTVT.

Here the CDR3 reads CASSAQGGERETQYF. As DNA, the CDR3 is TGTGCCAGCAGCGCGCAGGGGGGAGAACGAGAGACCCAGTACTTC. The V gene is TRBV9, the J gene TRBJ2-5, with TRBD1 as a possible D gene (7 bases). V lost 3 bases, J lost 4 bases, and 16 bases lay in between. CDR3 length equals 15 residues. In germline, CDR1 is SGDLS, CDR2 YYNGEE. The full variable domain, its missing parts supplied by reference TRBV9 and TRBJ2-5, is DSGVTQTPKHLITATGQRVTLRCSPRSGDLSVYWYQQSLDQGLQFLIQYYNGEERAKGNILERFSAQQFPDLHSELNLSSLELGDSALYFCASSAQGGERETQYFGPGTRLLVL.

CDR3 sequence reads: CASSRNVGLGEAFF. CDR3 nucleotide sequence: TGTGCCAGCAGCCGTAATGTCGGTTTGGGTGAAGCTTTCTTT. The chain has TRBV7-9 and TRBJ1-1, with unresolved D. CDR1 and CDR2 from the germline V gene are SEHNR and FQNEAQ (reference sequence). V lost 5 bases and J 7 bases, leaving 17 bases between the germline ends. The CDR3 contains 14 residues.

The chain combines TRBV9 with TRBJ2-7; the D gene is possibly TRBD2 (5 bases). The CDR3 has 15 amino acids. V lost 0 bases and J lost 3, with 13 bases in between. Germline loops: CDR1 SGDLS, CDR2 YYNGEE. This chain's CDR3 is CASSVEGSRNYEQYF. CDR3 bases: TGTGCCAGCAGCGTAGAAGGGAGTCGGAACTACGAGCAGTACTTC.

The chain employs TRBV4-1 and TRBJ2-1, with TRBD1 matching over 7 bases. Germline CDR1 reads MGHRA; CDR2 reads YSYEKL. V lost 3 bases to trimming and J lost 8 bases; unmatched junction nucleotides: 4. The CDR3 has 13 amino acids. The CDR3 protein is CASSHQQGYEQFF. CDR3 sequence (DNA): TGCGCCAGCAGCCACCAACAGGGGTATGAGCAGTTCTTC.

Only a few counts were recorded for this clone. The chain joins TRBV4-3 to TRBJ2-7, with D unclear. V was trimmed by 0 bases and J by 2 bases, leaving 14 bases between them. CDR1 LGHNA and CDR2 YSLEER come from the germline V gene. This CDR3 has 16 residues. CDR3 nucleotides: TGCGCCAGCAGCCAAGATAGGGTGACCCAGACCTACGAGCAGTACTTC. Translation gives CASSQDRVTQTYEQYF.

The rearrangement joins TRBV5-6 to TRBJ1-5, with TRBD1 as a possible D gene (6 bases). The CDR3 extends over 14 amino acids. Germline V gene lookup returns CDR1 SGHDT and CDR2 YYEEEE. The V end was cut by 2 bases, the J end by 6 bases, with 12 bases between. The CDR3 bases are TGTGCCAGCAGCTTTTACGCGGGGGCTCAGCCCCAGCATTTT. This gives the protein CASSFYAGAQPQHF. Drawing the rest from reference TRBV5-6 and TRBJ1-5, the complete variable domain is DAGVTQSPTHLIKTRGQQVTLRCSPKSGHDTVSWYQQALGQGPQFIFQYYEEEERQRGNFPDRFSGHQFPNYSSELNVNALLLGDSALYLCASSFYAGAQPQHFGDGTRLSIL.

The rearrangement joins TRBV4-1 to TRBJ1-1, with D maybe TRBD1 (5 bases). Trimming stripped 2 bases from V and 3 bases from J, with 16 bases between. The CDR3 spans 16 residues. Germline V lookup: CDR1 MGHRA, CDR2 YSYEKL. The CDR3 sequence is CASSQKTGTSDTEAFF. In DNA, the CDR3 is TGCGCCAGCAGCCAAAAGACGGGGACCTCGGACACTGAAGCTTTCTTT.

The chain links TRBV27 to TRBJ1-1; D may be TRBD1 (6 bases). The germline gives CDR1 MNHEY, CDR2 SMNVEV (reference sequence). V was clipped by 4 bases and J by 4 bases, with 16 bases between them. The CDR3 has 15 amino acids. The CDR3 is CASSWNGGRITEAFF. The CDR3 DNA sequence: TGTGCCAGCAGTTGGAACGGGGGGCGCATCACTGAAGCTTTCTTT.

The chain has TRBV7-9 and TRBJ2-7; D ambiguous. The length of the CDR3 is 14 residues. Germline assignment: CDR1 SEHNR and CDR2 FQNEAQ (reference sequence). Trimming shortened V by 1 base and J by 5 bases, and 12 bases separated the two germline ends. The CDR3 is CASSLEGVLHEQYF. The CDR3 DNA is TGTGCCAGCAGCTTAGAAGGAGTTTTGCACGAGCAGTACTTC.

The J gene is TRBJ1-5, the V gene TRBV19; D is ambiguous. The CDR3 runs to 15 residues. Germline CDR1 and CDR2: LNHDA and SQIVND (reference sequence). With 9 bases removed from V and 0 bases from J, the gap between germline ends came to 15 bases. CDR3 DNA: TGTGCCAGCAGAGGATGGGGAGTTAGCAATCAGCCCCAGCATTTT. Its translation is CASRGWGVSNQPQHF.

As DNA, the CDR3 is TGTGCCAGCAGCTCTCGGGCCGGAAGCAATCAGCCCCAGCATTTT. Translating gives CASSSRAGSNQPQHF. The chain recombines TRBV6-5 with TRBJ1-5, with D hard to call. The CDR3 loop spans 15 amino acids. The germline gives CDR1 MNHEY, CDR2 SVGAGI. V gave up 6 bases and J gave up 1 base, with 13 bases separating them.

The chain combines TRBV15 with TRBJ1-4; weak D call: TRBD1 (5 bases). Trimming shortened V by 3 bases and J by 2 bases, and 7 bases separated the two germline ends. This CDR3 region has 14 residues. CDR1 LNHNV and CDR2 YYDKDF come from the germline V gene (reference sequence). CDR3 nucleotide sequence: TGTGCCACCAGCAGGGCAGGGACTAATGAAAAACTGTTTTTT. Protein sequence: CATSRAGTNEKLFF.

In the case of this clone: The germline gene is not matched at one end of the junction; a read error may be the cause. V usage is TRBV9 and J usage is TRBJ2-7; 13 bases map to TRBD2. Germline lookup yields CDR1 SGDLS and CDR2 YYNGEE. This CDR3 is built from 17 residues. The CDR3 region has the DNA TGTGCCAGCAGCGTAGAGACTAGCGGGAGGTCCTCCTACGAGCGGTACTTC. Translating it yields CASSVETSGRSSYERYF.

The chain combines TRBV6-5 with TRBJ2-7; 7 nucleotides match TRBD1. The CDR3 contains 14 residues. Trimming at V came to 6 bases and at J to 6 bases, leaving 11 bases not matched to a gene. CDR1 is MNHEY and CDR2 is SVGAGI in the germline V gene. The CDR3 sequence: CASSPVTGIGEQYF. The CDR3 nucleotides read TGTGCCAGCAGCCCCGTGACAGGGATTGGCGAGCAGTACTTC.

J is TRBJ2-3 and V is TRBV10-3; D not certain. V lost 6 bases and J 6 bases, leaving 13 bases between the germline ends. The CDR3 contains 13 residues. Germline V gene lookup returns CDR1 ENHRY and CDR2 SYGVKD. The DNA for the CDR3 is TGTGCCATCAGCCCCCGGAATGCGGATACGCAGTATTTT. Protein sequence: CAISPRNADTQYF.

The chain recombines TRBV19 with TRBJ1-5; no firm D call. Between the trimmed V and J ends, which lost 2 bases and 4 bases, there was a span of 6 bases. Germline V gene data show CDR1 as LNHDA and CDR2 as SQIVND (reference sequence). The CDR3 contains 13 residues. The CDR3 loop is CASSITLNQPQHF. In nucleotides, the CDR3 is TGTGCCAGTAGTATAACCCTGAATCAGCCCCAGCATTTT.